This T cell receptor (beta chain) was documented in a study of blood T cell repertoires in COVID-19. Study as a whole: The analysed material was cDNA or gDNA that came from T cells, B-cell-depleted T cells, or PBMCs.

Original processing notes: Amplification from reference gene primers served as the basis for estimated nucleated cell counts. Here immunoSEQ multiplex PCR was the method, and the copy in TCRdb shows in-frame clones only, minus some. That table gives V, J and clone size, and the DNA gave D and trimming. The sample holds around 300,000 clones; 85% are singletons and the top ten take approximately 4.1%. Per the germline V gene, CDR1 is LNHDA and CDR2 is SQIVND (reference sequence). With V trimmed by 3 bases and J by 7 bases, 9 bases remained unmatched. This CDR3 has 16 amino acids. The sequence derives from a woman aged 45 to 65 with active or convalescent COVID-19. What was sequenced was peripheral blood. The chain links TRBV19 to TRBJ1-5, with 10 nucleotides matching TRBD1. CDR3: CASSMVRDRGGQPQHF. CDR3 bases: TGTGCCAGTAGTATGGTCCGGGACAGGGGTGGACAGCCCCAGCATTTT.